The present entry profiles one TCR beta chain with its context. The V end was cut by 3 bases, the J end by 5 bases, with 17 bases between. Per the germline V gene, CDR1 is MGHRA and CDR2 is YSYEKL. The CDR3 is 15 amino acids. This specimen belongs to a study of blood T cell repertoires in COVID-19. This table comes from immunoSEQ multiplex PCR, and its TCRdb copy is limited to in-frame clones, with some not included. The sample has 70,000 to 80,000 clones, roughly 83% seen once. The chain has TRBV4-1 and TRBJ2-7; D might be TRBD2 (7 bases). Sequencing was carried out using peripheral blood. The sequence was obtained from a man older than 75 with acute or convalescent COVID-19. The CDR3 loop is CASSHLVGGGDEQYF. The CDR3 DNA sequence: TGCGCCAGCAGCCATTTAGTGGGAGGGGGTGACGAGCAGTACTTC.